This T cell receptor (beta chain) was sequenced in a study of cytomegalovirus exposure and HLA in healthy donors. PCR was performed using 60 Vbeta and 13 Jbeta primers. The assay was immunoSEQ multiplex PCR, and TCRdb's table has in-frame clones only and misses some. The table has 160,000 or so clones, around 79% seen once. Germline CDR1 reads GTSNPN; CDR2 reads SVGIG (reference sequence). The CDR3 runs to 17 residues. V gave up 2 bases and J gave up 3 bases, with 22 bases separating them. The clonotype originates from a woman in her thirties or forties in good health and CMV-seronegative. The V call is TRBV30, the J call TRBJ2-5; maybe TRBD2 (7 bases). The sample was PBMCs. Written as DNA, the CDR3 is TGTGCCTGGAGTCGTTTCGCGGGGGCCACGCCCAAAGAGACCCAGTACTTC. Its protein product is CAWSRFAGATPKETQYF.